What follows are 7 T cell receptor beta chains derived from one specimen sequenced in a study of cytomegalovirus exposure and HLA in healthy donors. The PCR employed 60 Vbeta primers together with 13 Jbeta primers. The data were produced by immunoSEQ multiplex PCR, yet TCRdb's version contains in-frame clones alone and is incomplete. This sample carries about 50,000 clones, with 10% to 15% going to the ten biggest clones. Source material: PBMCs. The source of these receptors is a woman aged 55-70 years in good health and CMV-seropositive.

J is TRBJ2-1 and V is TRBV19; D uncertain. The ends were cut back, 0 bases at V and 8 bases at J, with 8 bases in the middle. Germline assignment: CDR1 LNHDA and CDR2 SQIVND (reference sequence). The CDR3 is made up of 13 amino acids. CDR3 nucleotide sequence: TGTGCCAGTAGTATAGATCAGGCCCATGAGCAGTTCTTC. Translating gives CASSIDQAHEQFF.

The chain employs TRBV6-1 and TRBJ2-7, with D possibly TRBD1 on 5 matching bases. This CDR3 region has 15 residues. In germline, CDR1 is MNHNS, CDR2 SASEGT. With 0 bases removed from V and 2 bases from J, the gap between germline ends came to 11 bases. CDR3 DNA sequence: TGTGCCAGCAGTGAAGCCCTGACAGCGACCTACGAGCAGTACTTC. Protein product: CASSEALTATYEQYF.

V and J are TRBV10-3 and TRBJ2-5; 8 bases fit TRBD2. The CDR3 length is 18 residues. With V trimmed by 4 bases and J by 2 bases, 15 bases remained unmatched. Germline V gene lookup returns CDR1 ENHRY and CDR2 SYGVKD. As DNA, the CDR3 is TGTGCCATCAGTGCCTCAATCGTAGAAGCGGGAGTTCAAGAGACCCAGTACTTC. Its translation: CAISASIVEAGVQETQYF.

The V and J genes are TRBV28 and TRBJ2-1; perhaps TRBD2 as D (6 bases). The V and J ends lost 3 bases and 6 bases respectively, with 18 bases between them. The CDR3 covers 16 residues. Germline assignment: CDR1 MDHEN and CDR2 SYDVKM. CDR3 residues: CASSFPLVGGSNEQFF. In nucleotides, the CDR3 is TGTGCCAGCAGTTTTCCCCTCGTTGGAGGGAGCAATGAGCAGTTCTTC.

This chain uses TRBV6-1 with TRBJ1-5, with 7 bases fitting TRBD1. There are 15 residues in the CDR3. The junction had 3 bases not matched to a gene; V was cut back by 0 bases and J by 4 bases. CDR1 is MNHNS, CDR2 SASEGT, per germline. The CDR3 reads CASSEAGGLNQPQHF. For the CDR3, the DNA is TGTGCCAGCAGTGAAGCAGGGGGCTTGAATCAGCCCCAGCATTTT.

Here the CDR3 DNA reads TGTGCCAGCAGCCTGGACAGGGGGCGCCTGAACACTGAAGCTTTCTTT. It specifies CASSLDRGRLNTEAFF. V gene TRBV11-2 combines with J gene TRBJ1-1, with TRBD1 identical over 11 bases. The CDR3 sequence is 16 residues long. J lost 0 bases, V lost 5 bases, and 5 bases had no gene match. CDR1 SGHAT and CDR2 FQNNGV come from the germline V gene.

On this clone: The junction does not match germline at one end; this may be a read error. The chain carries TRBV25-1 and TRBJ1-5, with 9 nucleotides matching TRBD1. The CDR3 spans 15 residues. Germline-derived CDR1 and CDR2 are MGHDK and SYGVNS. The DNA for the CDR3 is TGTGCCAGCAGTTTCGGGACAGGGTATTGGCAGCACCAGCATTTT. It encodes CASSFGTGYWQHQHF.